This T cell receptor (beta chain) derives from a study of cytomegalovirus exposure and HLA in healthy donors. Study at large: The Caucasian-associated ancestry cluster contained 81% of the approximately 410 genotyped donors.

Study findings and constraints: Fewer N-insertions than the approximately 700-donor mean were reportedly shown by an Asian-associated ancestry cluster in a later analysis.

With regard to this clone: Its target is not known.

The PCR was carried out with 60 Vbeta primers and 13 Jbeta primers. TCRdb's copy holds only in-frame clones and misses some; the assay was immunoSEQ multiplex PCR. The sample carries 150,000 to 200,000 clones, roughly four fifths recorded once. The source material was PBMCs. The source is a woman in her forties in good health and CMV-seronegative.

The CDR3 sequence: CAWAGSSYNEQFF. The CDR3 DNA follows: TGTGCCTGGGCGGGGAGCTCCTACAATGAGCAGTTCTTC. The V gene is TRBV30, the J gene TRBJ2-1; D perhaps matches TRBD2 (6 bases). Trimming left V 5 bases short and J 0 bases short, with 8 bases between. There are 13 residues in the CDR3. CDR1 is GTSNPN and CDR2 is SVGIG in the germline V gene (reference sequence).